This T cell receptor (beta chain) is from a study of T-cell reconstitution after alpha-beta-depleted transplantation in children. This clonotype was observed many times. The TCRbeta library incorporated unique molecular identifiers. Each CDR3 protein gets one entry after TCRdb re-called the PCR reads with MiXCR. Altogether roughly 100,000 distinct CDR3 sequences are present, approximately 8.4% being singletons, with the ten largest covering 5.5% to 8.5%. The CDR3 covers 14 residues. Germline lookup yields CDR1 SGHRS and CDR2 YFSETQ. V dropped 8 bases and J dropped 5; count of bases not matched to a gene: 11.

The rearrangement joins TRBV5-1 to TRBJ2-3, with 7 nucleotides matching TRBD1. This TCR was recovered from a human donor who donated a stem cell graft to a child with congenital amegakaryocytic thrombocytopenia. Sequenced material: PBMCs from the stem cell graft donor, taken from the stem cell graft. The chain's CDR3 is CASTVAPGGDTQYF. The CDR3 region has the DNA TGCGCCAGTACAGTGGCCCCAGGGGGAGATACGCAGTATTTT. The full variable domain, with the rest looked up from reference TRBV5-1 and TRBJ2-3, is KAGVTQTPRYLIKTRGQQVTLSCSPISGHRSVSWYQQTPGQGLQFLFEYFSETQRNKGNFPGRFSGRQFSNSRSEMNVSTLELGDSALYLCASTVAPGGDTQYFGPGTRLTVL.